This TCR beta chain was recorded in a study of T cell responses to AZD1222 COVID-19 vaccine. V gave up 4 bases and J gave up 3 bases; unmatched junction bases: 7. This CDR3 is built from 16 residues. The V gene's germline CDR1 is SGDLS and CDR2 YYNGEE. Some clones are missing from TCRdb's copy, which holds only in-frame ones; the method was immunoSEQ multiplex PCR. Altogether tens of thousands of clones are present, approximately 86% being singletons, with the ten largest covering 10%. In regard to this clone: Its antigen is as yet unknown.

General study results and limits: Vaccine-related CD4 TCRs covered spike, predominating at 160-218 and 743-854. The donor group comprised mostly white British people and more females; the analysis possibly underestimated clonal diversity.

The receptor's source is an adult in good health. The material sequenced was peripheral blood, taken on day 0 of MenACWY control vaccination. This chain uses TRBV9 with TRBJ2-4; 10 bases match TRBD2. This chain's CDR3 is CASSIVIAGGKNIQYF. The CDR3 region has the DNA TGTGCCAGCAGCATCGTAATAGCGGGGGGCAAAAACATTCAGTACTTC.